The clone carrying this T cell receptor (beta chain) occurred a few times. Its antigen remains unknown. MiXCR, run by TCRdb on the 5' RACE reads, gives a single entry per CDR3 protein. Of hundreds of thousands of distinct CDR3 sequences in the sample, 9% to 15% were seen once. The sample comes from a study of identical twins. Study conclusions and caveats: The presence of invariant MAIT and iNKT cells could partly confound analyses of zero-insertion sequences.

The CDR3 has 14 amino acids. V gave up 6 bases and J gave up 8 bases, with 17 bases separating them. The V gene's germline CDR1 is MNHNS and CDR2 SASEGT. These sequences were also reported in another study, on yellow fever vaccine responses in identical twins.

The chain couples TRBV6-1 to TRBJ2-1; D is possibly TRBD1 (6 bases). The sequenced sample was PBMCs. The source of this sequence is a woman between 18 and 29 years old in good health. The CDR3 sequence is CASRAIQGYDEQFF. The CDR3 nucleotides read TGTGCCAGCAGAGCAATACAGGGCTATGATGAGCAGTTCTTC.